A single sample is the source of the 5 T cell receptor beta chains below, sequenced in a study of cytomegalovirus exposure and HLA in healthy donors. Assay used: immunoSEQ multiplex PCR; TCRdb lists only in-frame clones, some missing. This sample has approximately 58,000 clones, with 75% to 95% found just once. Sample: PBMCs. These receptors were obtained from a woman aged 30 to 39 in good health and CMV-seronegative.

The gene calls are TRBV29-1 and TRBJ2-7, with TRBD1 matching over 8 bases. V lost 3 bases and J lost 2; bases outside the gene matches: 6. The CDR3 length is 14 residues. Germline V gene sequence: CDR1 SQVTM, CDR2 ANQGSEA. The CDR3 loop is CSVELGQVPYEQYF. CDR3 in DNA: TGCAGCGTTGAGTTGGGACAGGTACCCTACGAGCAGTACTTC.

The J gene is TRBJ1-2, the V gene TRBV6-1; 9 bases match TRBD1. This CDR3 comprises 14 residues. Germline CDR1 reads MNHNS; CDR2 reads SASEGT. Germline trimming cut 2 bases from V and 5 bases from J; bases unmatched to any gene: 3. The CDR3, as DNA: TGTGCCAGCAGTGAATCAGACAGGGGGTATGGCTACACCTTC. Translation gives CASSESDRGYGYTF.

The chain has TRBV30 and TRBJ2-2; D might be TRBD2 (5 bases). Per germline, CDR1 GTSNPN and CDR2 SVGIG (reference sequence). CDR3 length: 15 amino acids. Trimming cost V 0 bases and J 4 bases, with 12 bases left between them. The DNA for the CDR3 is TGTGCCTGGAGTGTATCTAGCCCGTCCACCGGGGAGCTGTTTTTT. As protein: CAWSVSSPSTGELFF.

A note on this clone: A read error may account for a junction end that differs from germline. The V gene is TRBV29-1, the J gene TRBJ1-1; 7 positions agree with TRBD1. CDR3 size: 13 residues. Germline V gives CDR1 SQVTM, CDR2 ANQGSEA. The CDR3 protein is CTVNRGLNTEAFF. CDR3 in DNA: TGCACCGTTAACAGGGGATTGAACACTGAAGCTTTCTTT.

The V and J genes are TRBV19 and TRBJ1-5; D is uncertain. Germline loops: CDR1 LNHDA, CDR2 SQIVND (reference sequence). CDR3 length: 13 residues. The V end lost 3 bases, the J end lost 7 bases, and 10 bases lay between the germline ends. CDR3 nucleotides: TGTGCCAGTAGTATGTCGGGGTCACAGCCCCAGCATTTT. Translation gives CASSMSGSQPQHF.